This TCR beta chain appears in the sequencing data of a study of blood T cell repertoires in COVID-19. This clone turned up a few times. Clones were read by immunoSEQ multiplex PCR, and TCRdb kept only the in-frame ones, dropping some. The sample shows some 270,000 clones, 70% to 90% of them seen only once. Germline lookup yields CDR1 SNHLY and CDR2 FYNNEI. The CDR3 consists of 12 residues. V lost 5 bases to trimming and J lost 8 bases, with 12 bases between them. This receptor was taken from a woman in her forties or fifties who had been exposed to COVID-19. The sample comprised PBMCs or T cells enriched from blood (not recorded which). V usage is TRBV2 and J usage is TRBJ1-2, with D unresolved. The CDR3 DNA is TGTGCCAGCAGTCTTCAGGTCTTCGGCTACACCTTC. This translates into CASSLQVFGYTF. The variable domain in full, with the rest retrieved from reference TRBV2 and TRBJ1-2, is EPEVTQTPSHQVTQMGQEVILRCVPISNHLYFYWYRQILGQKVEFLVSFYNNEISEKSEIFDDQFSVERPDGSNFTLKIRSTKLEDSAMYFCASSLQVFGYTFGSGTRLTVV.